This TCR beta chain derives from a study of shared clonotypes between healthy human individuals. Whole-study findings and limits: Memory subsets had estimated richness that was generally smaller than that of naive subsets. Researchers sampled blood only, noting tissue repertoires likely differ.

In the original workflow: ImmunoSEQ output held junction-only sequences without quality scores, so filtering differed. The protocol was immunoSEQ multiplex PCR, while the TCRdb copy is restricted to in-frame clones and leaves out a portion. V and J calls and clone size come straight from that table; D and trimming were deduced from the DNA. The repertoire has roughly 2.6 million clones, over 85% of them found once; the top ten carry 0.14%. As to this clone: Its antigen is not identified.

V lost 7 bases and J lost 2, with 9 bases in between. Germline V gene data show CDR1 as MNHEY and CDR2 as SVGAGI. The CDR3 length is 12 residues. V and J are TRBV6-5 and TRBJ2-7; no clear D gene. Source material: naive CD4+ T cells sorted from blood. This sample's subset: CD45RA+ positively selected. The clonotype was recovered from a man younger than 35 in good health. The CDR3 is CASNRSPYEQYF. In DNA, the CDR3 is TGTGCCAGCAACCGATCCCCCTACGAGCAGTACTTC.